The source of this T cell receptor beta chain is a study of T cell repertoires and Cas9 in healthy adults. Overall study context: Characterization of SpCas9-reactive CD4 and CD8 T cells covered multi-effector potency, cytotoxicity and lineage. Findings and limits, study-wide: SpCas9-reactive effector T cells were reportedly restrained in vitro by SpCas9-reactive regulatory T cells.

The CDR3 loop spans 14 amino acids. Germline loops: CDR1 KGHSH, CDR2 LQKENI. The V gene end was trimmed by 3 bases and the J gene end by 13 bases; junction bases not matched to a gene: 8. This clone was observed a single time. Its antigen is undetermined. The repertoire was sequenced with immunoSEQ multiplex PCR; TCRdb's copy has only in-frame clones and lacks some. This table holds approximately 21,000 clones, 90% found once. The chain joins TRBV18 to TRBJ2-2; 10 bases map to TRBD1. The clonotype originates from a human donor in good health. Sequenced material: CD4+ effector T cells (CD127+, CD25-, CD137-, CD154-) from PBMCs; culture status not recorded. The chain's CDR3 is CASSPLDRGLSLFF. The DNA for the CDR3 is TGTGCCAGCTCACCGCTAGACAGGGGGCTTTCGCTGTTTTTT. Full variable domain (rest looked up from reference TRBV18 and TRBJ2-2): NAGVMQNPRHLVRRRGQEARLRCSPMKGHSHVYWYRQLPEEGLKFMVYLQKENIIDESGMPKERFSAEFPKEGPSILRIQQVVRGDSAAYFCASSPLDRGLSLFFGEGSRLTVL.